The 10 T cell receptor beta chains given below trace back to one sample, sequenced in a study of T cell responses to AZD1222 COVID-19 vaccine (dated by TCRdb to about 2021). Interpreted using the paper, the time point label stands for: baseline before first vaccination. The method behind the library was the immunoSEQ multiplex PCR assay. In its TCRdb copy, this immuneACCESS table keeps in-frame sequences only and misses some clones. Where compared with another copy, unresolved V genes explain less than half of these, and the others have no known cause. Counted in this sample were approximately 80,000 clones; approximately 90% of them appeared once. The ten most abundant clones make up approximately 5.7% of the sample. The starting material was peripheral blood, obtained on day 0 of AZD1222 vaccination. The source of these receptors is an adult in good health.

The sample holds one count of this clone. CDR3 protein: CASSQGSRAYQETQYF. CDR3 bases: TGTGCCAGCAGCCAGGGTAGTCGGGCGTACCAAGAGACCCAGTACTTC. This chain joins TRBV4-2 and TRBJ2-5; D ambiguous. The germline CDR1 and CDR2 sequences are LGHNA and YNFKEQ. This CDR3 comprises 16 residues. V was clipped by 3 bases and J by 0 bases, with 14 bases between them.

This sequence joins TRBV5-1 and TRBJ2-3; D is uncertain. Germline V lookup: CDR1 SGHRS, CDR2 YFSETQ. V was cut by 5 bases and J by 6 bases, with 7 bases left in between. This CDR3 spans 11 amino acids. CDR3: CASRLEDTQYF. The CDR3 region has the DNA TGCGCCAGCAGGCTAGAGGATACGCAGTATTTT.

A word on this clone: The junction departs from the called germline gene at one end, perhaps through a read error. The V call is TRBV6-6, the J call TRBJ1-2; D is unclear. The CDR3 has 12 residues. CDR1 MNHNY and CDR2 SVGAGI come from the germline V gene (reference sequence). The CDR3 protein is CVSSYEDYGYTF. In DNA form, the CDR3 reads TGTGTCAGCAGTTACGAGGACTATGGCTACACCTTC.

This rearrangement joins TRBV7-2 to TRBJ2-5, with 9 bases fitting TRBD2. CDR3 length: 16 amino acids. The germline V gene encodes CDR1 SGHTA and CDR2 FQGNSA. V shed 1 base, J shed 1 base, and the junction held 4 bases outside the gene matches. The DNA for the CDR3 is TGTGCCAGCAGCTTAGGGCTAGCGGGGTCCCAAGAGACCCAGTACTTC. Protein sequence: CASSLGLAGSQETQYF. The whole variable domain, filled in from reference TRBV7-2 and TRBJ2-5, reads GAGVSQSPSNKVTEKGKDVELRCDPISGHTALYWYRQSLGQGLEFLIYFQGNSAPDKSGLPSDRFSAERTGGSVSTLTIQRTQQEDSAVYLCASSLGLAGSQETQYFGPGTRLLVL.

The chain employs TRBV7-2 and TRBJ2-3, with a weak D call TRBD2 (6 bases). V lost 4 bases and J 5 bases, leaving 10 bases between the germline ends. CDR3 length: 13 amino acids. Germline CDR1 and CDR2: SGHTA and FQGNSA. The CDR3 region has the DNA TGTGCCAGCAGCTCATGGGGGGAAGATACGCAGTATTTT. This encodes CASSSWGEDTQYF.

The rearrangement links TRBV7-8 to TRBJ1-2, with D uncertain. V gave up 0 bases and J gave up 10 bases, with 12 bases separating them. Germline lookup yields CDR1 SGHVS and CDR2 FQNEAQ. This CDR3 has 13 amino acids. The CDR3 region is CASSLAGFNHYTF. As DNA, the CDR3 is TGTGCCAGCAGCTTAGCGGGGTTTAACCACTACACCTTC.

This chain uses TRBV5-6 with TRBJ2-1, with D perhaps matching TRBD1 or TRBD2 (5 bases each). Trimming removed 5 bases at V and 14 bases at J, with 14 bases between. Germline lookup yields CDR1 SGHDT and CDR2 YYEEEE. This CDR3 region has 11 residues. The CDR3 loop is CASRETGPEFF. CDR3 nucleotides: TGTGCCAGCAGGGAGACGGGGCCAGAGTTCTTC. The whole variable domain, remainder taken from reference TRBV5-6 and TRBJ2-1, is DAGVTQSPTHLIKTRGQQVTLRCSPKSGHDTVSWYQQALGQGPQFIFQYYEEEERQRGNFPDRFSGHQFPNYSSELNVNALLLGDSALYLCASRETGPEFFGPGTRLTVL.

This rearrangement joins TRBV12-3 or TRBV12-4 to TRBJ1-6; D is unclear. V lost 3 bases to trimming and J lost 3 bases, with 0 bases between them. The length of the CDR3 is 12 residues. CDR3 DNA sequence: TGTGCCAGCAGTTTCTATAATTCACCCCTCCACTTT. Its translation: CASSFYNSPLHF.

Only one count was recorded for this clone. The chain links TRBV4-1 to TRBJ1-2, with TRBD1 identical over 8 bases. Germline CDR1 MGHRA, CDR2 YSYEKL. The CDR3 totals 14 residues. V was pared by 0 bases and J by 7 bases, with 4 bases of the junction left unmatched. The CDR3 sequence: CASSQDKQGGGYTF. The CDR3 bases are TGCGCCAGCAGCCAAGATAAACAGGGGGGTGGCTACACCTTC.

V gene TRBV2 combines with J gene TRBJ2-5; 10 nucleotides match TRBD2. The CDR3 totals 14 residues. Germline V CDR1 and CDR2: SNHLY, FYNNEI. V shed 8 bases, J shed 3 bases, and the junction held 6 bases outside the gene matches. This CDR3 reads CASGTSAGEETQYF. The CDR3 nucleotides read TGTGCCAGCGGGACTAGCGCAGGGGAAGAGACCCAGTACTTC.